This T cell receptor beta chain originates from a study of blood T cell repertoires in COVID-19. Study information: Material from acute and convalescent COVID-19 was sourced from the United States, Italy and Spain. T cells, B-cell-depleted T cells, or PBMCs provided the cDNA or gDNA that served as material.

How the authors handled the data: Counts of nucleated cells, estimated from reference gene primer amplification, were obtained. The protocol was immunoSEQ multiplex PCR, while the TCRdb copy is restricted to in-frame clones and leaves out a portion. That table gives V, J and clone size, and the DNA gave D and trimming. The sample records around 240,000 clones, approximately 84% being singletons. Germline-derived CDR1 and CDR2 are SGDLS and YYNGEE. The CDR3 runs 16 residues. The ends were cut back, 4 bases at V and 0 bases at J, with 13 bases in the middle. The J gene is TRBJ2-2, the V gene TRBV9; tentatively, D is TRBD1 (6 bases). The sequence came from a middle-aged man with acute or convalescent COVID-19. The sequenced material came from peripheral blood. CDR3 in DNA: TGTGCCAGCAGCAAAGGGACATCATCGAACACCGGGGAGCTGTTTTTT. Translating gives CASSKGTSSNTGELFF. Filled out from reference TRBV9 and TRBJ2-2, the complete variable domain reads DSGVTQTPKHLITATGQRVTLRCSPRSGDLSVYWYQQSLDQGLQFLIQYYNGEERAKGNILERFSAQQFPDLHSELNLSSLELGDSALYFCASSKGTSSNTGELFFGEGSRLTVL.